The 25 T cell receptor beta chains in this list originate from one sample, sequenced in a study of metastatic and nonmetastatic thyroid tumors. No patient had received any treatment before thyroid surgery. Using MiXCR, TCRdb reanalyzed the PCR reads. This sample yields approximately 74,000 clones, of which more than 13% are seen a single time; 5% to 8% belongs to the top ten. The sample was blood. The receptors stem from a male donor with papillary thyroid cancer or a benign thyroid nodule (not recorded which). Some clones in this sample may be carry-over from other donors' samples.

This clone has a handful of counts. This could be a read error, since a much larger clone is one nucleotide away. V gene TRBV30 combines with J gene TRBJ1-3; D is uncertain. Between the trimmed V and J ends, which lost 3 bases and 0 bases, there was a span of 0 bases. Germline CDR1 reads GTSNPN; CDR2 reads SVGIG (reference sequence). CDR3 length equals 11 residues. CDR3 nucleotides: TGTGCCTGGAGCTCTGGAAACACCATATATTTT. Protein sequence: CAWSSGNTIYF.

The chain carries TRBV11-2 and TRBJ2-2; 9 bases match TRBD2. Germline trimming cut 3 bases from V and 9 bases from J; bases unmatched to any gene: 5. The V gene's germline CDR1 is SGHAT and CDR2 FQNNGV. The CDR3 is 14 amino acids. In nucleotides, the CDR3 is TGTGCCAGCAGCTTGGTTAGCGGGAGAAGGGAGCTGTTTTTT. Its translation: CASSLVSGRRELFF.

The V gene is TRBV6-2 or TRBV6-3, the J gene TRBJ2-7; 8 bases are shared with TRBD1. The CDR3 runs to 14 residues. V dropped 5 bases and J dropped 12; count of bases not matched to a gene: 15. Germline V CDR1 and CDR2: MNHEY, SVGEGT. CDR3 DNA sequence: TGTGCCAGCAGTAACCACCTCCGGGACAGGCTTTTGTACGTC. This gives the protein CASSNHLRDRLLYV.

This clone showed up just a few times. CDR3 DNA: TGTGCCAGCAGCCCTAGGCAGGGGTTAACCTACGAGCAATACGTC. As protein: CASSPRQGLTYEQYV. The J gene is TRBJ2-7, the V gene TRBV28; D is perhaps TRBD1 (6 bases). CDR1 MDHEN and CDR2 SYDVKM come from the germline V gene. This CDR3 has 15 residues.

With regard to this clone: One end of the junction does not line up with germline, which may come from a read error. Within the sample, other DNA sequences also encode this same CDR3. This rearrangement joins TRBV19 to TRBJ1-1, with 9 bases matching TRBD1. Per germline, CDR1 LNHDA and CDR2 SQIVND (reference sequence). The CDR3 loop spans 14 amino acids. DNA for the CDR3: TGTGCCAGTAGGGTCACAGGGGGCAGCACTGAAGCCTTCTTT. Translated: CASRVTGGSTEAFF.

This clone occurred many times. The CDR3, as DNA: TGCGCCAGCAGCTACCACCCGGGGACTAGCGGGCGCTCCTACGAGCAGTACGTC. This sequence encodes CASSYHPGTSGRSYEQYV. The chain links TRBV5-1 to TRBJ2-7, with TRBD2 matching 12 bases. The CDR3 is 18 residues long. The trim removed 3 bases at V and 0 bases at J, leaving 10 bases unmatched. Looked up from germline, CDR1 is SGHRS and CDR2 is YFSETQ.

This clone was picked up many times. The V call is TRBV29-1, the J call TRBJ2-7, with D possibly TRBD1 on 6 matching bases. Germline CDR1 is SQVTM and CDR2 is ANQGSEA. V was cut by 8 bases and J by 5 bases, with 16 bases left in between. The CDR3 covers 12 residues. CDR3 nucleotides: TGCAGCATAGGGGGAGAGACCCACGAGCAGTACTTC. This encodes CSIGGETHEQYF.

A few counts support this clone. This sequence joins TRBV6-1 and TRBJ2-1; 7 positions agree with TRBD1. Germline loops: CDR1 MNHNS, CDR2 SASEGT. The CDR3 runs to 14 residues. The junction had 9 bases not matched to a gene; V was cut back by 7 bases and J by 6 bases. This chain's CDR3 is CASTRQGSSNEQFF. CDR3 nucleotides: TGTGCCAGCACGCGACAGGGTAGTTCCAATGAGCAGTTCTTC.

This clone was counted many times. The chain's CDR3 is CASSQDVWESNEQFF. The CDR3 region has the DNA TGTGCCAGCAGCCAAGATGTTTGGGAGAGCAATGAGCAGTTCTTC. The genes are TRBV4-2 and TRBJ2-1, with D maybe TRBD2 (5 bases). CDR1 and CDR2 (germline): LGHNA, YNFKEQ. Trimming shortened V by 0 bases and J by 6 bases, and 12 bases separated the two germline ends. The CDR3 length is 15 residues.

This clone showed up many times. The chain recombines TRBV7-9 with TRBJ1-4; 7 nucleotides match TRBD1. J gave up 7 bases and V 0 bases, and 5 bases lay outside the gene matches. CDR3 size: 15 residues. Germline CDR1 SEHNR, CDR2 FQNEAQ (reference sequence). This CDR3 reads CASSLAGQPTEKLFF. CDR3 in DNA: TGTGCCAGCAGCTTAGCGGGACAGCCTACTGAAAAACTGTTTTTT. The whole variable domain, remainder taken from reference TRBV7-9 and TRBJ1-4, is DTGVSQNPRHKITKRGQNVTFRCDPISEHNRLYWYRQTLGQGPEFLTYFQNEAQLEKSRLLSDRFSAERPKGSFSTLEIQRTEQGDSAMYLCASSLAGQPTEKLFFGSGTQLSVL.

This clone has ten or more counts. The same CDR3 is also encoded by other DNA sequences in this sample. This chain uses TRBV7-2 with TRBJ1-5; tentative D call: TRBD1 (6 bases). CDR3 length: 13 amino acids. In germline, CDR1 is SGHTA, CDR2 FQGNSA. V was clipped by 5 bases and J by 3 bases, with 8 bases between them. The CDR3 loop reads CASSKGVNQPQHF. CDR3 bases: TGTGCCAGCAGCAAGGGGGTCAATCAGCCCCAGCATTTT.

In its sample, this clone was seen many times. The V gene is TRBV7-4, the J gene TRBJ2-3; D possibly uses TRBD1 or TRBD2 (5 bases each). Germline lookup yields CDR1 SGHVT and CDR2 SQSDAQ. The CDR3 spans 17 residues. V was cut by 2 bases and J by 0 bases, with 15 bases left in between. The CDR3 DNA reads TGTGCCAGCAGCTTAAGAAGGGGACCCCACAGCACAGATACGCAGTATTTT. Translated: CASSLRRGPHSTDTQYF.

A note on this clone: An end of the junction does not agree with germline; a read error may underlie this. The chain recombines TRBV5-4 with TRBJ2-7; possibly TRBD1 for D (6 bases). Germline loops: CDR1 SGHNT, CDR2 YYREEE (reference sequence). The CDR3 extends over 13 amino acids. The CDR3 loop reads CTGSLGTGTTRNF. DNA for the CDR3: TGTACCGGCAGCTTGGGGACGGGGACAACGAGGAACTTC.

A few counts support this clone. It may be a read error: a sequence one base away is much more abundant. The chain employs TRBV29-1 and TRBJ2-6; D remains unclear. V lost 7 bases to trimming and J lost 1 base, with 8 bases between them. This CDR3 comprises 13 residues. CDR1 is SQVTM, CDR2 ANQGSEA, per germline. CDR3 DNA: TGCAGCGGAAGGTCGTCTGGGGCCAACGTCCTGACTTTC. It encodes CSGRSSGANVLTF.

This clone was counted many times. V is TRBV19 and J is TRBJ2-3; D is tentatively TRBD1 or TRBD2 (5 bases each). The germline V gene has CDR1 LNHDA and CDR2 SQIVND (reference sequence). V gave up 5 bases and J gave up 2 bases, with 14 bases separating them. This CDR3 region has 15 residues. CDR3 protein: CASSPWGYTTDTQYF. The CDR3 nucleotides read TGTGCCAGTAGTCCCTGGGGGTATACCACAGATACGCAGTATTTT.

This clone was found many times. The chain couples TRBV25-1 to TRBJ1-2; 8 bases align to TRBD1. Per germline, CDR1 MGHDK and CDR2 SYGVNS. The CDR3 is made up of 14 amino acids. The J segment lost 8 bases and the V segment lost 5 bases, leaving 10 bases of the junction unmatched. The CDR3: CASSFGQGAPGYTF. The CDR3 DNA is TGTGCCAGCAGTTTTGGGCAGGGGGCCCCAGGCTACACCTTC.

This chain links TRBV6-1 with TRBJ2-7; D perhaps matches TRBD2 (5 bases). This CDR3 is 16 amino acids long. CDR1 is MNHNS and CDR2 is SASEGT in the germline V gene. The V end lost 0 bases, the J end lost 7 bases, and 19 bases lay between the germline ends. The CDR3 coding sequence is TGTGCCAGCAGTGAAGCTCGACTACCGGGATCGGGAGAGCAGTACTTC. Translated, it gives CASSEARLPGSGEQYF.

This clone was observed a handful of times. This clone may be a read error of a much larger clone one base away. This chain connects TRBV7-3 to TRBJ2-5; TRBD2 aligns across 8 bases. The CDR3 has 16 residues. Germline V CDR1 and CDR2: SGHTA, FQGTGA. V was clipped by 1 base and J by 5 bases; unmatched bases: 9. CDR3 in amino acids: CASSLNPGLEAETQYF. DNA of the CDR3: TGTGCCAGCAGCTTAAATCCGGGACTAGAAGCGGAGACCCAGTACTTC.

The J gene is TRBJ2-3, the V gene TRBV28, with 13 bases that match TRBD2. The length of the CDR3 is 18 residues. CDR1 is MDHEN, CDR2 SYDVKM, per germline. The ends lost 5 bases at V and 0 bases at J; junction bases unmatched: 8. CDR3 loop: CASSPGLAGTSSTDTQYF. The CDR3 DNA reads as TGTGCCAGCAGTCCGGGACTAGCGGGAACCTCTAGCACAGATACGCAGTATTTT. Complete variable domain (other parts from reference TRBV28 and TRBJ2-3): DVKVTQSSRYLVKRTGEKVFLECVQDMDHENMFWYRQDPGLGLRLIYFSYDVKMKEKGDIPEGYSVSREKKERFSLILESASTNQTSMYLCASSPGLAGTSSTDTQYFGPGTRLTVL.

J is TRBJ1-2 and V is TRBV20-1; TRBD1 is a possible D gene (5 bases). The germline V gene has CDR1 DFQATT and CDR2 SNEGSKA (reference sequence). The CDR3 totals 18 residues. V lost 6 bases, J lost 5 bases, and 31 bases lay in between. This CDR3 is CSAYLRGGTLRQAYGYTF. CDR3 sequence (DNA): TGCAGTGCCTACCTACGTGGCGGGACCCTCCGGCAGGCGTATGGCTACACCTTC.

This clone has ten or more counts. The chain recombines TRBV6-5 with TRBJ2-7; TRBD2 matches at 14 bases. V lost 6 bases and J lost 6; bases outside the gene matches: 22. Germline V CDR1 and CDR2: MNHEY, SVGAGI. The CDR3 has 20 residues. The CDR3 loop reads CASRVSFGGGLAGVNREQYF. The CDR3 nucleotides read TGTGCCAGCAGAGTGAGTTTCGGTGGGGGACTAGCGGGAGTCAACCGCGAGCAGTACTTC.

This clone showed up many times. The chain employs TRBV7-2 and TRBJ2-7, with 9 bases matching TRBD1. Losses at the gene ends were 1 base for V and 5 bases for J; bases not matched to a gene: 3. CDR1 and CDR2 (germline): SGHTA, FQGNSA. This CDR3 contains 14 residues. The CDR3 spells CASSLGGTGNEQYF. Written as DNA, the CDR3 is TGTGCCAGCAGCTTAGGTGGGACAGGGAACGAGCAGTACTTC.

This clone was seen repeatedly, ten times or more. The gene calls are TRBV6-2 or TRBV6-3 and TRBJ2-1; D is unresolved. Looked up from germline, CDR1 is MNHEY and CDR2 is SVGEGT. The CDR3 is made up of 16 amino acids. V was cut by 0 bases and J by 2 bases, with 11 bases left in between. In nucleotides, the CDR3 is TGTGCCAGCAGTTACTCCTCCGGGTCAGCCTACAATGAGCAGTTCTTC. Amino acid sequence: CASSYSSGSAYNEQFF.

This clone was seen ten or more times. The chain employs TRBV5-6 and TRBJ1-2; D unresolved. Germline CDR1 and CDR2: SGHDT and YYEEEE. The CDR3 loop spans 17 amino acids. Trimming stripped 0 bases from V and 0 bases from J, with 15 bases between. Here the CDR3 DNA reads TGTGCCAGCAGCTTGGGGGATGGAGTTGGTCCTAACTATGGCTACACCTTC. Amino acids: CASSLGDGVGPNYGYTF. Complete variable domain (other parts from reference TRBV5-6 and TRBJ1-2): DAGVTQSPTHLIKTRGQQVTLRCSPKSGHDTVSWYQQALGQGPQFIFQYYEEEERQRGNFPDRFSGHQFPNYSSELNVNALLLGDSALYLCASSLGDGVGPNYGYTFGSGTRLTVV.

In its sample, this clone was seen many times. V is TRBV5-1 and J is TRBJ2-1; 8 nucleotides agree with TRBD2. CDR1 and CDR2 (germline): SGHRS, YFSETQ. The CDR3 runs 14 residues. J was trimmed by 9 bases and V by 0 bases; bases with no gene match: 5. DNA of the CDR3: TGCGCCAGCAGCTTGGTTGCGGGAGGCTCTGAGCAGTTCTTC. Protein sequence: CASSLVAGGSEQFF. Complete variable domain (other parts from reference TRBV5-1 and TRBJ2-1): KAGVTQTPRYLIKTRGQQVTLSCSPISGHRSVSWYQQTPGQGLQFLFEYFSETQRNKGNFPGRFSGRQFSNSRSEMNVSTLELGDSALYLCASSLVAGGSEQFFGPGTRLTVL.